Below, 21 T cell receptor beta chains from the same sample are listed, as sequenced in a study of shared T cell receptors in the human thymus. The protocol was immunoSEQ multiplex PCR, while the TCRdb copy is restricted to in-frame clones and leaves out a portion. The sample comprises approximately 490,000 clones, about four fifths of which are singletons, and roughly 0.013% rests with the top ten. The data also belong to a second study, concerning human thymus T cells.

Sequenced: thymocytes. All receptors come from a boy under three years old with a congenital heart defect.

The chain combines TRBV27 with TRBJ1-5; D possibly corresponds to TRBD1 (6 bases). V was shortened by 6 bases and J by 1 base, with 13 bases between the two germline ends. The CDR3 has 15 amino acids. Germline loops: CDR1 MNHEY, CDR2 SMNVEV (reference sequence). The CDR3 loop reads CASSKGGISNQPQHF. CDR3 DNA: TGTGCCAGCAGCAAAGGGGGAATAAGCAATCAGCCCCAGCATTTT.

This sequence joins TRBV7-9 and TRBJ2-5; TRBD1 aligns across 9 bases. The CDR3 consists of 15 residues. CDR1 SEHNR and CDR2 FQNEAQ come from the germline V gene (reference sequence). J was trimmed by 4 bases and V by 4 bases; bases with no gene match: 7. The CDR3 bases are TGTGCCAGCAGCTACCATCGGGACAGGGCAGAGACCCAGTACTTC. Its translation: CASSYHRDRAETQYF. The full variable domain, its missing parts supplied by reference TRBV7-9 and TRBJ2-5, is DTGVSQNPRHKITKRGQNVTFRCDPISEHNRLYWYRQTLGQGPEFLTYFQNEAQLEKSRLLSDRFSAERPKGSFSTLEIQRTEQGDSAMYLCASSYHRDRAETQYFGPGTRLLVL.

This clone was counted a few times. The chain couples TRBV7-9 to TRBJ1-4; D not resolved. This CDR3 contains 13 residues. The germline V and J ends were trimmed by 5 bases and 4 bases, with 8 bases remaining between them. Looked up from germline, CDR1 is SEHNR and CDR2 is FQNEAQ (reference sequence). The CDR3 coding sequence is TGTGCCAGCAGCCCCACGGTTAATGAAAAACTGTTTTTT. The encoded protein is CASSPTVNEKLFF.

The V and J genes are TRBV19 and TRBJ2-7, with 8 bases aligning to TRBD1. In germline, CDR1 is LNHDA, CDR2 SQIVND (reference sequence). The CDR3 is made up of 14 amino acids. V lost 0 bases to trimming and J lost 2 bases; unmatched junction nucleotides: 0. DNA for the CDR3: TGTGCCAGTAGTATAGAGACAGGGGCCTACGAGCAGTACTTC. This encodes CASSIETGAYEQYF. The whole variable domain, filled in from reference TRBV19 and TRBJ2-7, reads DGGITQSPKYLFRKEGQNVTLSCEQNLNHDAMYWYRQDPGQGLRLIYYSQIVNDFQKGDIAEGYSVSREKKESFPLTVTSAQKNPTAFYLCASSIETGAYEQYFGPGTRLTVT.

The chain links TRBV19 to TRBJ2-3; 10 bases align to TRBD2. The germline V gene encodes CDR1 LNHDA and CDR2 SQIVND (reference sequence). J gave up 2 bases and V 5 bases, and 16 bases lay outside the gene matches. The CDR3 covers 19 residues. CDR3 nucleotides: TGTGCCAGTAGTCCCTACCCCGAACCTAGCGGGAGACTCACAGATACGCAGTATTTT. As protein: CASSPYPEPSGRLTDTQYF. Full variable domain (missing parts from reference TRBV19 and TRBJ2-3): DGGITQSPKYLFRKEGQNVTLSCEQNLNHDAMYWYRQDPGQGLRLIYYSQIVNDFQKGDIAEGYSVSREKKESFPLTVTSAQKNPTAFYLCASSPYPEPSGRLTDTQYFGPGTRLTVL.

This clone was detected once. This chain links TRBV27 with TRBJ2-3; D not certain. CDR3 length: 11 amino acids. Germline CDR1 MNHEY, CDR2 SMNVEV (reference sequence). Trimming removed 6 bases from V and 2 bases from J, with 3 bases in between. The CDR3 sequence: CASRATDTQYF. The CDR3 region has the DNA TGTGCCAGCAGGGCCACAGATACGCAGTATTTT.

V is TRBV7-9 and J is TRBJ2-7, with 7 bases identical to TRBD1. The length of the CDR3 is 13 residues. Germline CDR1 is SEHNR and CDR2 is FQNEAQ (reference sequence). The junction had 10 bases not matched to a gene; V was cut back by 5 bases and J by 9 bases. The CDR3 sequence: CASSLGDSRGQYF. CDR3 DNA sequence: TGTGCCAGCAGCCTAGGGGACAGCCGGGGGCAGTACTTC. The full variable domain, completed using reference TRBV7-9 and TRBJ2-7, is DTGVSQNPRHKITKRGQNVTFRCDPISEHNRLYWYRQTLGQGPEFLTYFQNEAQLEKSRLLSDRFSAERPKGSFSTLEIQRTEQGDSAMYLCASSLGDSRGQYFGPGTRLTVT.

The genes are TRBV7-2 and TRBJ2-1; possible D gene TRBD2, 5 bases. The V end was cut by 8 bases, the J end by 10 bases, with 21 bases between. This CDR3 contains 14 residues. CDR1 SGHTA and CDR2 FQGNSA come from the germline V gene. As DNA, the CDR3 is TGTGCCAGCGGTCCCGGGGTAGCCGATAGCGAGCAGTTCTTC. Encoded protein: CASGPGVADSEQFF.

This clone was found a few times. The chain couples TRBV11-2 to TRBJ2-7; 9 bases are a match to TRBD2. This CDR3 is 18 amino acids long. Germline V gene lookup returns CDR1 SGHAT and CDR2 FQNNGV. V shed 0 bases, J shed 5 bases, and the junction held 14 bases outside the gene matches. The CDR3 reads CASSLEGVGGRAGDEQYF. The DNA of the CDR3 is TGTGCCAGCAGCTTAGAGGGGGTTGGCGGGAGGGCCGGCGACGAGCAGTACTTC.

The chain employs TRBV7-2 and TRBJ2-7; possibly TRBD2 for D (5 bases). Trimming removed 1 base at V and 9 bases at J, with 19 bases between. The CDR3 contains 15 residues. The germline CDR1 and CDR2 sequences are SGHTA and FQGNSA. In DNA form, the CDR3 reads TGTGCCAGCAGCTTAGTGAGCTGGCTAGCATGGGGGCAGTACTTC. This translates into CASSLVSWLAWGQYF. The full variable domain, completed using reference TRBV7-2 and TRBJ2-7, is GAGVSQSPSNKVTEKGKDVELRCDPISGHTALYWYRQSLGQGLEFLIYFQGNSAPDKSGLPSDRFSAERTGGSVSTLTIQRTQQEDSAVYLCASSLVSWLAWGQYFGPGTRLTVT.

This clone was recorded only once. The CDR3 loop is CASRLNPNHEPGGGYEQYF. The CDR3 DNA reads as TGTGCCAGCAGGCTTAACCCAAACCACGAACCAGGTGGTGGCTACGAGCAGTACTTC. V gene TRBV7-2 combines with J gene TRBJ2-7, with unresolved D. This CDR3 is 19 amino acids long. Germline CDR1 and CDR2: SGHTA and FQGNSA. Between the trimmed V and J ends, which lost 6 bases and 3 bases, there was a span of 30 bases.

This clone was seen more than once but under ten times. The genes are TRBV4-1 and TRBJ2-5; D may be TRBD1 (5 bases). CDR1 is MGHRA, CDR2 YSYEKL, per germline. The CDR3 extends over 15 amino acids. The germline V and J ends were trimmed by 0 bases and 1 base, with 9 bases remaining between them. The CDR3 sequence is CASSQDRRGQETQYF. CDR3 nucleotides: TGCGCCAGCAGCCAAGATCGAAGGGGCCAAGAGACCCAGTACTTC.

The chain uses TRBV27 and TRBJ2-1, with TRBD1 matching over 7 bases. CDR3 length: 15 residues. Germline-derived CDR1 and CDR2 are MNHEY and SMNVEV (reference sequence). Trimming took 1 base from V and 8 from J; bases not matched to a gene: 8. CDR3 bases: TGTGCCAGCAGTTTATACCTATTGACAGGGTATGAGCAGTTCTTC. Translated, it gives CASSLYLLTGYEQFF.

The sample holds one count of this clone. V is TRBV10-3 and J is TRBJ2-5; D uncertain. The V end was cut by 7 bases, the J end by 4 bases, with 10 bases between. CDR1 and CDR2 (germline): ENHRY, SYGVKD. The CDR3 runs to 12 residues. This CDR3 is CAIKRSVETQYF. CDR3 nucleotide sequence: TGTGCCATCAAGAGGTCCGTAGAGACCCAGTACTTC.

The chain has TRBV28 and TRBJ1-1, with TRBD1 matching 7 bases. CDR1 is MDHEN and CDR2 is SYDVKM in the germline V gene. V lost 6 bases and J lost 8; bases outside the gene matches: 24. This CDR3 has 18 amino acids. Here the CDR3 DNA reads TGTGCCAGCAGCTCCTCCCCTCGGACAGGATTTTCTTTAAACGAAGCTTTCTTT. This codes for CASSSSPRTGFSLNEAFF.

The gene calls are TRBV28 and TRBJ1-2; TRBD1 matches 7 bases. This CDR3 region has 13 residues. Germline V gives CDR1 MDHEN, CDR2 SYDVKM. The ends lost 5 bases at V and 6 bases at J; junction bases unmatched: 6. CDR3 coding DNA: TGTGCCAGCAGTCCGGCGGGGACAGATGGCTACACCTTC. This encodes CASSPAGTDGYTF.

In nucleotides, the CDR3 is TGTGCCAGCAGCATAAAACAGGTGAGCACCGGGGAGCTGTTTTTT. It encodes CASSIKQVSTGELFF. The rearrangement uses TRBV9 and TRBJ2-2; D possibly corresponds to TRBD1 (5 bases). This CDR3 comprises 15 residues. From germline, CDR1 is SGDLS and CDR2 YYNGEE. The ends were cut back, 4 bases at V and 4 bases at J, with 14 bases in the middle.

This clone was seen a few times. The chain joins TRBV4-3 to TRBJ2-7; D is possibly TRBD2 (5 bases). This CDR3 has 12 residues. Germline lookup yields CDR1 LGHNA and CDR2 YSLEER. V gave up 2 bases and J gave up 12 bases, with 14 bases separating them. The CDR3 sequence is CASSQRPAGGYF. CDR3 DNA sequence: TGCGCCAGCAGCCAACGGCCGGCGGGTGGGTACTTC.

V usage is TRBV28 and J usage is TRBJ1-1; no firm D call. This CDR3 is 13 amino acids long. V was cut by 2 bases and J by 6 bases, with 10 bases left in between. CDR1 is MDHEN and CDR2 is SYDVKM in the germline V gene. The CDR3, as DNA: TGTGCCAGCAGTTTACGGGGAGGCCCTGAAGCTTTCTTT. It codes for CASSLRGGPEAFF.

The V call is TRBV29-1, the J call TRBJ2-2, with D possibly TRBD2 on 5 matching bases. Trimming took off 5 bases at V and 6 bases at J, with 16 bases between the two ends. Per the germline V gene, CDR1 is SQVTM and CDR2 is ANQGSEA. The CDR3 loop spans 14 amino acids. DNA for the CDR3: TGCAGCGTTAGCCCCCATAAGCGGCCCGGGGAGCTGTTTTTT. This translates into CSVSPHKRPGELFF.

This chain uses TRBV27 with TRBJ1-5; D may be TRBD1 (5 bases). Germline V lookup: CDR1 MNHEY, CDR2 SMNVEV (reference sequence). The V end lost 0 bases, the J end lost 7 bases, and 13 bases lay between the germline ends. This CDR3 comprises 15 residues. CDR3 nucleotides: TGTGCCAGCAGTTTATCCCCGGGACTGCGGCAGCCCCAGCATTTT. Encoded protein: CASSLSPGLRQPQHF.